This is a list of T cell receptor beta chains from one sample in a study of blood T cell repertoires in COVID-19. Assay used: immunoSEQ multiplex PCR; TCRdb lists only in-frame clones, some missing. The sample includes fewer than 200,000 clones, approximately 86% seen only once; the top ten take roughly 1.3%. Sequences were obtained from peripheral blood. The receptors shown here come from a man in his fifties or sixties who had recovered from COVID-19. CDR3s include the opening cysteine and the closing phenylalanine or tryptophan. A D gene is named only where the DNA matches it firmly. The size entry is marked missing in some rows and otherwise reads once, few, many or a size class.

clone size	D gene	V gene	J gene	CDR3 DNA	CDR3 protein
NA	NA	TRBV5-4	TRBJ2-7	TGTGCCAGCAGCTTGGGGCAGGGTTCCTCCTACGAGCAGTACTTC	CASSLGQGSSYEQYF
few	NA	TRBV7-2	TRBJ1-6	TGTGCCAGCAGCCCGACCTCAGAGGATTCACCCCTCCACTTT	CASSPTSEDSPLHF
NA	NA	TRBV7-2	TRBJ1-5	TGTGCCAGCAGCTTCGGACAGTGGGGGGGACAGCCCCAGCATTTT	CASSFGQWGGQPQHF
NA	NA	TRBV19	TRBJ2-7	TGTGCCAGTAGTAGTCCGGGACTTTCGACGACCTACGAGCAGTACTTC	CASSSPGLSTTYEQYF
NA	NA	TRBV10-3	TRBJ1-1	TGTGCCATCAGTGAGGTCTCAGGGTTGCCCAACACTGAAGCTTTCTTT	CAISEVSGLPNTEAFF
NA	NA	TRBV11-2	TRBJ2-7	TGTGCCAGCAGCCCCCGGACAGCTACCTACGAGCAGTACTTC	CASSPRTATYEQYF
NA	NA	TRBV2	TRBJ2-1	TGTGCCAGTAAGGAGACCTCCTACAATGAGCAGTTCTTC	CASKETSYNEQFF
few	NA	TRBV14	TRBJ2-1	TGTGCCAGCAGCCGCAGCCGGGAGTGGGCTCGGAATGAGCAGTTCTTC	CASSRSREWARNEQFF
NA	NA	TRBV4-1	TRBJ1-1	TGCGCCAGCAGCCGCTCCCCTTTAGGGGGCACTGAAGCTTTCTTT	CASSRSPLGGTEAFF
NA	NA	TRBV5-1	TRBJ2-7	TGCGCCAGCAGCTTGGTGCAGGGAACGGGCGAGCAGTACTTC	CASSLVQGTGEQYF
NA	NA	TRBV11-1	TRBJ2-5	TGTGCCAGCAGCCTCCTCTTCTCCCCCCTTCAAGAGACCCAGTACTTC	CASSLLFSPLQETQYF
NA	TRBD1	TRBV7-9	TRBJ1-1	TGTGCCAGCAGGGGGACAGGGGCCAGTCTGAACACTGAAGCTTTCTTT	CASRGTGASLNTEAFF
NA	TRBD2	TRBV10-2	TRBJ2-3	TGCGCCAGCAGTATAGGACTAGAAGTAGGTGAGGATACGCAGTATTTT	CASSIGLEVGEDTQYF
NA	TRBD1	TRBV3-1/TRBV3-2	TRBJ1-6	TGTGCCAGCAGCTCATTACAGGGGGGATCTTCACCCCTCCACTTT	CASSSLQGGSSPLHF
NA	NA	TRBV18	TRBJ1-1	TGTGCCAGCTCACCCAACCCGGGCACTGAAGCTTTCTTT	CASSPNPGTEAFF
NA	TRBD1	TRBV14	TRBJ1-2	TGTGCCAGCAGCCAGAGACTTACGGGACAGGCCGTTTATGGCTACACCTTC	CASSQRLTGQAVYGYTF
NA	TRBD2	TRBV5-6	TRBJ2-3	TGTGCCAGCAGCTTGGGTAGCGGGGGGGTTCCACACCCGTATACGCAGTATTTT	CASSLGSGGVPHPYTQYF
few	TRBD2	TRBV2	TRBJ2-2	TGTGCCAGCAGTGGGACTAGAACGAACACCGGGGAGCTGTTTTTT	CASSGTRTNTGELFF
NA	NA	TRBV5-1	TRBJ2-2	TGCGCCAGCAGCTTGGATGGCAGAAAGAACACCGGGGAGCTGTTTTTT	CASSLDGRKNTGELFF
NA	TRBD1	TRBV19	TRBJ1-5	TGTGCCAGTAACAAACAGGGGATGGACAATCAGCCCCAGCATTTT	CASNKQGMDNQPQHF
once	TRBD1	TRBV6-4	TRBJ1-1	TGTGCCAGCAGTGCGGACAGGGGGCAGATCACTGAAGCTTTCTTT	CASSADRGQITEAFF
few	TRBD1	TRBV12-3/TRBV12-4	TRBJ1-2	TGTGCCAGCAGTGGACAGGGTCCTTATGGCTACACCTTC	CASSGQGPYGYTF
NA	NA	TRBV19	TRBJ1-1	TGTGCCAGTAGTATCGGGAAGGTGGAGGCTTTCTTT	CASSIGKVEAFF
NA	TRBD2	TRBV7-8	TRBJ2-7	TGTGCCAGCAGCTTAAGGGGAGGGCAGATCTACGAGCAGTACTTC	CASSLRGGQIYEQYF
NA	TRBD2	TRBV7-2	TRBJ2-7	TGTGCCAGCAGCTTAGCGTCAAGCGGGGGGGTCGACGAGCAGTACTTC	CASSLASSGGVDEQYF
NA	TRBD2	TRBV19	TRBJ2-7	TGTGCCAGTAACCTCCTCGGACTAGCGGGGTGCGACGAGCAGTACTTC	CASNLLGLAGCDEQYF
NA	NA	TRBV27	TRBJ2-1	TGTGCCAGCAGTTTCGGGGTCCCCTACAATGAGCAGTTCTTC	CASSFGVPYNEQFF
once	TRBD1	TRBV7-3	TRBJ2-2	TGTGCCAGCAGCGTCGGGACAGGGGTGGCCGGGGAGCTGTTTTTT	CASSVGTGVAGELFF
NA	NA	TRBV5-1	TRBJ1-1	TGCGCCAGCAGCTTGGCGCCAGTGAACACTGAAGCTTTCTTT	CASSLAPVNTEAFF
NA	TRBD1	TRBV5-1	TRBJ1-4	TGCGCCAGCAGCTCGGGACAGGACTTTGAAAAACTGTTTTTT	CASSSGQDFEKLFF
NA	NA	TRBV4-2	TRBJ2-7	TGTGCCAGCAGCCAAGAAGAGGGCACGGCCTACGAGCAGTACTTC	CASSQEEGTAYEQYF